Listed below are T cell receptor beta chains from one sample, sequenced in a study of blood T cell repertoires in COVID-19. The table came from immunoSEQ multiplex PCR; TCRdb's copy has only in-frame clones and leaves some out. The sample shows 400,000 to 500,000 clones, about 88% of them seen only once. The sequencing input was PBMCs or T cells enriched from blood (not recorded which). The receptors stem from a woman aged 18-30 years who had been exposed to COVID-19. The CDR3 runs from the conserved cysteine through the conserved F or W. The order of the fields is J gene, V gene, CDR3 protein.

>TRBJ2-3|TRBV12-2
CASRPRPGLAGGPDGTDTQYF
>TRBJ2-1|TRBV9
CASSVDSGTLQGDEQFF
>TRBJ2-5|TRBV19
CASSSGETQYF
>TRBJ1-1|TRBV6-5
CASISSGGNTEAFF
>TRBJ2-5|TRBV10-3
CAISELSETQYF
>TRBJ2-1|TRBV6-4
CASSDSAGPYNEQFF
>TRBJ1-3|TRBV18
CASSEYDSSGNTIYF
>TRBJ1-5|TRBV4-1
CASSQGLLNQPQHF
>TRBJ1-6|TRBV7-2
CASSRGGYSPLHF
>TRBJ1-1|TRBV1
CTSSQSFWSTGGAFF
>TRBJ1-1|TRBV7-9
CASSHPPPQGSTEAFF
>TRBJ2-7|TRBV3-1/TRBV3-2
CASSQTRTGRNEQYF
>TRBJ1-5|TRBV2
CASSAEGLQHF
>TRBJ2-7|TRBV6-5
CASSPLPTGSEQYF
>TRBJ2-7|TRBV2
CASSVGETYEQYF
>TRBJ2-5|TRBV21-1
CASRDRGGETQYF
>TRBJ1-6|TRBV5-4
CASSLRTGMMVGNSPLHF
>TRBJ2-3|TRBV5-1
CASSSHAESTDTQYF
>.|TRBV10-1
CASSIEPWTGVEQYF
>TRBJ2-1|TRBV4-3
CASSRTAGLSYEQFF
>TRBJ2-1|TRBV28
CASSPRQGSYNEQFF
>TRBJ1-1|TRBV7-9
CASSYPGERGRNTEAFF
>TRBJ1-4|TRBV28
CASSFLRDRPNEKLFF
>TRBJ1-4|TRBV5-6
CASSLYSTNEKLFF
>TRBJ2-3|TRBV7-3
CASSLRSLDTQYF
>TRBJ2-7|TRBV6-5
CASRTGPYEQYF
>TRBJ2-2|TRBV7-9
CASSLQGDTGELFF
>TRBJ2-5|TRBV7-8
CASSLGHGQGSKQEIQYF
>TRBJ1-4|TRBV7-9
CASTGTGVEKLFF
>TRBJ2-5|TRBV3-1/TRBV3-2
CASSRPGGLQETQYF
>TRBJ2-5|TRBV7-8
CASSFRGTGVMETQYF
>TRBJ2-1|TRBV15
CATSRESGNEQFF
>TRBJ1-1|TRBV7-2
CASSLESNTEAFF
>TRBJ2-3|TRBV6-4
CASSDLASGDTQYF
>TRBJ1-3|TRBV3-1/TRBV3-2
CASSQGLSYTIYF
>TRBJ2-6|TRBV4-1
CASSQEGPYSGANVLTF
>TRBJ1-1|TRBV11-3
CASSLRGGTEAFF
>TRBJ2-2|TRBV9
CASNPGQGAPGELFF
>TRBJ1-2|TRBV25-1
CASSDEAIYGYTF
>TRBJ1-1|TRBV11-2
CASSLTGAEAFF
>TRBJ2-7|TRBV6-5
CASSREGTNYEQYF
>TRBJ2-2|TRBV5-8
CASSLGTSGEITGELFF
>TRBJ2-3|TRBV28
CASSRTSGTTDTQYF
>TRBJ2-3|TRBV5-1
CASSPGLAGKADTQYF
>TRBJ2-1|TRBV7-9
CASSLASNEQFF
>TRBJ2-7|TRBV18
CASSPVPGLATSSYEQYF
>TRBJ2-7|TRBV21-1
CASSTGQRGEQYF
>TRBJ2-5|TRBV9
CASSRIAGSLETQYF
>TRBJ2-7|TRBV4-1
CASSQVRTAYEQYF
>TRBJ2-1|TRBV6-2/TRBV6-3
CASSLFTGSSYNEQFF
>TRBJ2-1|TRBV5-5
CASTRTSGVGEQFF
>TRBJ2-4|TRBV19
CASSIKAASGAKNIQYF
>TRBJ2-3|TRBV18
CASSPRRGQRTDTQYF
>TRBJ2-5|TRBV27
CASSFRGRQETQYF
>TRBJ1-1|TRBV7-9
CASSLEGGRTEAFF
>TRBJ2-7|TRBV7-2
CASSLAGSYEQYF
>TRBJ2-1|TRBV15
CATSPWARGYNEQFF
>TRBJ1-6|TRBV28
CASSLFGGLGDNSPLHF